The sequence of this T cell receptor (beta chain) was determined in a study of early T cells in non-severe SARS-CoV-2 infection (dated by TCRdb to about 2021). About the study as a whole: Bulk RNA from unsorted whole blood was used for TCR sequencing, so alpha and beta chains could not be paired. The full study reports these points: VDJdb matching was skewed toward anti-spike CD8 responses and likely underestimated virus-specific expansions by missing private and CD4 specificities.

Library creation used 5' RACE. Sequencer: NextSeq 500. To correct for sequencing error and PCR bias, the TCR library protocol tagged individual cDNA molecules with unique molecular identifiers. Both TCR alpha and beta chains were sequenced, and tight co-correlation was observed between alpha and beta sequence abundances in each sample. From the authors' description of their analysis: V gene, J gene and CDR3 annotation of TCR sequences was performed with Decombinator V4. TCRs were defined as expanded if a significant change between any two time points was detected under a Poisson model with p below 0.0001. Abundances of TCRs were expressed as counts per million after normalisation to the total number of TCRs sequenced in each sample. TRAV1-2 paired with TRAJ12, TRAJ20 or TRAJ33 defined MAIT TCRs, while TRAV10 paired with TRAJ18 defined iNKT TCRs. VDJdb, accessed 1 November 2021, was searched for CMV, EBV and SARS-CoV-2 annotated TCRs, excluding TCRs annotated for multiple antigens. TCRdb's own reprocessing of the public reads used fastp at Q25 and MiXCR and kept productive beta chains. All rows with the same CDR3 protein become a single entry with the most common DNA and genes. The V and J calls reflect TCRdb's pipeline rather than the authors' work. For this sample the table gives tens of thousands of distinct CDR3 sequences, of which less than 15% were detected only once. The ten largest account for roughly 15% of the sample.

Set within a cohort of healthcare workers in London, UK, this nested case-control study involved weekly PCR testing of nasopharyngeal swabs along with blood sampling. Between 23 and 31 March 2020, the week of the UK lockdown, healthcare workers were enrolled and then followed up weekly for as long as 16 weeks. This clonotype occurred once. This receptor's antigen is unknown. Within one base of it there is no much larger clone, and no base qualities were kept. Weak support is all one read offers. Looking up the germline V gene (reference sequence) yields CDR1 DFQATT and CDR2 SNEGSKA. Including cysteine and phenylalanine, the CDR3 has 15 amino acids. Here the CDR3 DNA is all that survives: 45 bases in frame from base 1. V lost 2 bases and J lost 4 bases; the stretch between them is 16 bases long.

This receptor was taken from an adult who was a healthcare worker with PCR-confirmed SARS-CoV-2 infection or an uninfected control (not recorded which). The donor label of this sample is uncertain. Source: whole blood, taken at baseline. The V gene is TRBV20-1 and the J gene is TRBJ2-3, with the D gene too uncertain to name. The CDR3 in this case is CSARSLKSNPDTQYF. The sequence in DNA is TGCAGTGCTAGATCCCTCAAATCGAACCCAGATACGCAGTATTTT.